What follows are 20 T cell receptor beta chains derived from one specimen sequenced in a study of CD8 T cells in Susac syndrome. An input of roughly 0.45 to 1 ug of RNA was subjected to reverse transcription using random hexamers. TCRdb redid the calling of the immunoSEQ multiplex PCR reads with MiXCR, one entry per CDR3 protein. This sample has roughly 200,000 distinct CDR3 sequences, with 95% found just once. The sample was CD4+ T cells from PBMCs. Every receptor here comes from a human donor with multiple sclerosis.

This chain joins TRBV7-6 and TRBJ2-3; D tentatively fits TRBD1 or TRBD2 (5 bases each). The V end was cut by 8 bases, the J end by 3 bases, with 12 bases between. This CDR3 has 13 amino acids. Germline CDR1 and CDR2: SGHVS and FNYEAQ. CDR3 nucleotides: TGTGCCAGCCAGGACGGGGCTACAGATACGCAGTATTTT. It specifies CASQDGATDTQYF. Full variable domain (rest looked up from reference TRBV7-6 and TRBJ2-3): GAGVSQSPRYKVTKRGQDVALRCDPISGHVSLYWYRQALGQGPEFLTYFNYEAQQDKSGLPNDRFSAERPEGSISTLTIQRTEQRDSAMYRCASQDGATDTQYFGPGTRLTVL.

V usage is TRBV30 and J usage is TRBJ2-1, with D possibly TRBD1 on 5 matching bases. The germline V and J ends were trimmed by 0 bases and 8 bases, with 5 bases remaining between them. CDR3 length: 11 amino acids. Germline CDR1 reads GTSNPN; CDR2 reads SVGIG (reference sequence). CDR3 DNA: TGTGCCTGGAGTGTAGGGGATGAGCAGTTCTTC. Translation gives CAWSVGDEQFF. Based on the CDR3 plus reference TRBV30 and TRBJ2-1, the full variable domain is SQTIHQWPATLVQPVGSPLSLECTVEGTSNPNLYWYRQAAGRGLQLLFYSVGIGQISSEVPQNLSASRPQDRQFILSSKKLLLSDSGFYLCAWSVGDEQFFGPGTRLTVL.

This clonotype appeared a single time. The chain employs TRBV12-3 or TRBV12-4 and TRBJ1-6; D remains unclear. CDR3 length: 14 residues. V shed 3 bases and J shed 5 bases, with 8 bases lying between them. DNA for the CDR3: TGTGCCAGCAGTTTGGACGGGAATAATTCACCCCTCCACTTT. This translates into CASSLDGNNSPLHF.

V is TRBV30 and J is TRBJ2-3, with TRBD1 matching 8 bases. The trim removed 8 bases at V and 1 base at J, leaving 5 bases unmatched. Germline V gene sequence: CDR1 GTSNPN, CDR2 SVGIG (reference sequence). The CDR3 runs to 13 residues. CDR3 nucleotide sequence: TGTGCCGGAGACAGGGGAGGCACAGATACGCAGTATTTT. Its protein is CAGDRGGTDTQYF.

This sequence joins TRBV12-3 or TRBV12-4 and TRBJ1-2; 9 nucleotides line up with TRBD1. The CDR3 loop spans 14 amino acids. The trim removed 6 bases at V and 7 bases at J, leaving 9 bases unmatched. This CDR3 is CASSRGTGFSGYTF. The CDR3 DNA is TGTGCCAGCAGCCGCGGGACAGGGTTTAGTGGCTACACCTTC.

V and J are TRBV4-2 and TRBJ2-1; 8 bases map to TRBD2. V dropped 4 bases and J dropped 3; count of bases not matched to a gene: 5. CDR1 and CDR2 (germline): LGHNA, YNFKEQ. The CDR3 length is 15 residues. The CDR3 here is CASSPGTRVYNEQFF. CDR3 coding DNA: TGTGCCAGCAGCCCCGGGACTAGAGTCTACAATGAGCAGTTCTTC.

The chain couples TRBV14 to TRBJ1-2; D remains ambiguous. V lost 2 bases and J lost 8, with 12 bases in between. Looked up from germline, CDR1 is SGHDN and CDR2 is FVKESK. The length of the CDR3 is 13 residues. The CDR3 region is CASSQMRVGGYTF. CDR3 in DNA: TGTGCCAGCAGCCAAATGAGGGTTGGAGGCTACACCTTC.

The chain recombines TRBV3-1 with TRBJ2-3; TRBD2 aligns across 9 bases. Germline CDR1 reads LGHDT; CDR2 reads YNNKEL (reference sequence). The length of the CDR3 is 16 residues. V shed 4 bases and J 4 bases; nucleotides not matched to a gene: 9. CDR3 region: CASSLPSGAGADTQYF. CDR3 bases: TGTGCCAGCAGCCTCCCTAGCGGGGCCGGGGCAGATACGCAGTATTTT.

This sequence joins TRBV5-1 and TRBJ2-6; maybe TRBD2 (6 bases). This CDR3 has 16 residues. Trimming stripped 0 bases from V and 2 bases from J, with 9 bases between. In germline, CDR1 is SGHRS, CDR2 YFSETQ. The CDR3 coding sequence is TGCGCCAGCAGCTTGGGATCGGGGGCTGGGGCCAACGTCCTGACTTTC. It translates to CASSLGSGAGANVLTF.

V and J are TRBV4-1 and TRBJ1-2, with a weak D call TRBD1 (5 bases). Trimming removed 0 bases from V and 7 bases from J, with 9 bases in between. The CDR3 has 13 amino acids. The germline CDR1 and CDR2 sequences are MGHRA and YSYEKL. The CDR3 spells CASSQDRESGYTF. The CDR3 DNA reads TGCGCCAGCAGCCAAGACAGGGAGAGTGGCTACACCTTC.

This sequence joins TRBV2 and TRBJ2-7; 10 nucleotides match TRBD1. The CDR3 contains 15 residues. CDR1 is SNHLY, CDR2 FYNNEI, per germline. V was pared by 4 bases and J by 5 bases, with 8 bases of the junction left unmatched. The CDR3 protein is CASSGRRTGGNEQYF. The DNA for the CDR3 is TGTGCCAGCAGTGGCCGCCGGACAGGGGGGAACGAGCAGTACTTC.

J is TRBJ1-5 and V is TRBV30; D is uncertain. V lost 2 bases and J lost 0, with 5 bases in between. Germline CDR1 reads GTSNPN; CDR2 reads SVGIG (reference sequence). CDR3 size: 13 residues. The CDR3 DNA is TGTGCCTGGAGTCAGGATAGCAATCAGCCCCAGCATTTT. Translated, it gives CAWSQDSNQPQHF.

V and J are TRBV20-1 and TRBJ2-1; 7 bases match TRBD1. The germline CDR1 and CDR2 sequences are DFQATT and SNEGSKA (reference sequence). This CDR3 is built from 13 residues. Trimming cost V 5 bases and J 4 bases; bases outside gene matches: 5. The CDR3 sequence is CSAVRQGYNEQFF. The CDR3 DNA sequence: TGCAGTGCTGTAAGACAGGGATACAATGAGCAGTTCTTC.

The CDR3 DNA sequence: TGCAGTGCTAGAGATTCGCAGAGAGGGTTGAGCTATGGCTACACCTTC. Translated: CSARDSQRGLSYGYTF. The chain is built from TRBV20-1 and TRBJ1-2; D unclear. CDR3 length equals 16 residues. The germline V gene has CDR1 DFQATT and CDR2 SNEGSKA (reference sequence). V was pared by 0 bases and J by 4 bases, with 18 bases between.

This chain links TRBV3-1 with TRBJ1-2; 7 nucleotides align to TRBD1. J gave up 10 bases and V 3 bases, and 17 bases lay outside the gene matches. CDR3 length: 16 amino acids. The V gene's germline CDR1 is LGHDT and CDR2 YNNKEL (reference sequence). CDR3 loop: CASSQTAGTAPGNYTF. The CDR3 DNA sequence: TGTGCCAGCAGCCAGACTGCCGGGACAGCGCCCGGGAACTACACCTTC.

The V gene is TRBV29-1, the J gene TRBJ2-7; TRBD1 matches at 7 bases. Germline V gene data show CDR1 as SQVTM and CDR2 as ANQGSEA. This CDR3 is 13 amino acids long. Trimming cost V 7 bases and J 2 bases; bases outside gene matches: 8. CDR3 coding DNA: TGCAGCGCCACCCCCGGGACAGCCTACGAGCAGTACTTC. The encoded protein is CSATPGTAYEQYF.

The CDR3 bases are TGCAGCGTCCTGGGACTTATGAACACTGAAGCTTTCTTT. Translated: CSVLGLMNTEAFF. The V gene is TRBV29-1, the J gene TRBJ1-1; weak D call: TRBD1 (5 bases). V was shortened by 6 bases and J by 0 bases, with 11 bases between the two germline ends. The CDR3 is 13 amino acids. Germline values: CDR1 SQVTM, CDR2 ANQGSEA.

CDR3 coding DNA: TGTGCCAGCAGCCATCAGCCTTCCTACGAGCAGTACTTC. This codes for CASSHQPSYEQYF. The chain couples TRBV3-1 to TRBJ2-7; D is unclear. The CDR3 contains 13 residues. The germline gives CDR1 LGHDT, CDR2 YNNKEL (reference sequence). Trimming pared 3 bases from V and 1 base from J, leaving 7 bases between.

V usage is TRBV30 and J usage is TRBJ1-2; no clear D gene. Trimming shortened V by 2 bases and J by 7 bases, and 17 bases separated the two germline ends. Germline values: CDR1 GTSNPN, CDR2 SVGIG (reference sequence). This CDR3 spans 14 amino acids. As DNA, the CDR3 is TGTGCCTGGAGTCTAAACAGCGGGATTCGTGGCTACACCTTC. It yields the protein CAWSLNSGIRGYTF.

The J gene is TRBJ1-1, the V gene TRBV27, with D unclear. The CDR3 extends over 13 amino acids. Germline CDR1 and CDR2: MNHEY and SMNVEV (reference sequence). Deletions cut 6 bases from V and 1 base from J, with 9 bases between. The CDR3 loop is CASRPTRNTEAFF. The CDR3 nucleotides read TGTGCCAGCAGACCGACAAGGAACACTGAAGCTTTCTTT.